Listed here is a single TCR beta chain. Repertoires were generated with immunoSEQ multiplex PCR, while TCRdb's copy carries only in-frame clones and drops some. The sample lists hundreds of thousands of clones, almost 85% occurring once. The V end was cut by 1 base, the J end by 8 bases, with 12 bases between. CDR3 size: 15 residues. Germline V lookup: CDR1 SNHLY, CDR2 FYNNEI. The sample belongs to a study of blood T cell repertoires in COVID-19. The TCR originated in a man aged 45-60 years with active or convalescent COVID-19. Material for sequencing was peripheral blood. The J gene is TRBJ1-6, the V gene TRBV2; D remains ambiguous. CDR3 in amino acids: CASSEGGARDSPLHF. The CDR3 bases are TGTGCCAGCAGTGAAGGTGGAGCCCGGGATTCACCCCTCCACTTT.